The rows below give T cell receptor beta chains drawn from one sample of a study of blood T cell repertoires in COVID-19. Data came from immunoSEQ multiplex PCR; TCRdb stores just in-frame clones and leaves some out. The profile covers about 220,000 clones, with about four fifths appearing a single time and 3.6% taken by the ten largest. Material: peripheral blood. These receptors originate from a woman of 80 years or more with acute or convalescent COVID-19. CDR3s include the opening cysteine and the closing phenylalanine or tryptophan. A D gene is named only where the DNA matches it firmly. For some rows the clone size is stated as once, few or many, or as a class when expanded; others skip it.

D gene: NA
V gene: TRBV11-2
clone size: NA
J gene: TRBJ2-1
CDR3 protein: CASSLMGLAKYNEQFF
CDR3 DNA: TGTGCCAGCAGCTTAATGGGACTCGCGAAGTACAATGAGCAGTTCTTC

D gene: NA
V gene: TRBV3-1/TRBV3-2
clone size: NA
J gene: TRBJ2-2
CDR3 protein: CASSQGSGRTGELFF
CDR3 DNA: TGTGCCAGCAGCCAAGGGAGCGGACGCACCGGGGAGCTGTTTTTT

D gene: TRBD1
V gene: TRBV29-1
clone size: NA
J gene: TRBJ2-5
CDR3 protein: CSVTPQTGGAYTQYF
CDR3 DNA: TGCAGCGTCACCCCCCAGACAGGGGGCGCCTATACCCAGTACTTC

D gene: NA
V gene: TRBV12-3/TRBV12-4
clone size: NA
J gene: TRBJ1-4
CDR3 protein: CASSTEGVGLFF
CDR3 DNA: TGTGCCAGCAGTACCGAAGGGGTTGGACTGTTTTTT

D gene: NA
V gene: TRBV9
clone size: NA
J gene: TRBJ2-1
CDR3 protein: CASSVAEGTGNEQFF
CDR3 DNA: TGTGCCAGCAGCGTAGCTGAGGGCACGGGGAATGAGCAGTTCTTC

D gene: NA
V gene: TRBV3-1/TRBV3-2
clone size: NA
J gene: TRBJ1-1
CDR3 protein: CASSLTLRVTEAFF
CDR3 DNA: TGTGCCAGCAGCCTAACCCTCAGGGTCACTGAAGCTTTCTTT

D gene: NA
V gene: TRBV5-1
clone size: NA
J gene: TRBJ1-2
CDR3 protein: CASSPMGVNYGYTF
CDR3 DNA: TGCGCCAGCAGCCCGATGGGAGTTAACTATGGCTACACCTTC

D gene: TRBD2
V gene: TRBV29-1
clone size: NA
J gene: TRBJ2-1
CDR3 protein: CSVEDLYGGGEYNEQFF
CDR3 DNA: TGCAGCGTTGAAGATCTTTATGGCGGGGGAGAATACAATGAGCAGTTCTTC

D gene: TRBD1
V gene: TRBV9
clone size: NA
J gene: TRBJ1-2
CDR3 protein: CASSPTLGQGKDGYTF
CDR3 DNA: TGTGCCAGCAGCCCAACCCTCGGACAGGGGAAAGATGGCTACACCTTC

D gene: TRBD1
V gene: TRBV18
clone size: NA
J gene: TRBJ1-2
CDR3 protein: CASSEGKGQAGYTF
CDR3 DNA: TGTGCCAGCTCAGAGGGAAAGGGACAGGCTGGCTACACCTTC

D gene: NA
V gene: TRBV4-3
clone size: NA
J gene: TRBJ1-3
CDR3 protein: CASSHTDRPNTIYF
CDR3 DNA: TGCGCCAGCAGCCACACCGACAGGCCAAACACCATATATTTT

D gene: NA
V gene: TRBV27
clone size: few
J gene: TRBJ1-5
CDR3 protein: CASRSGGPRNQPQHF
CDR3 DNA: TGTGCCAGCAGGAGTGGGGGCCCCCGCAATCAGCCCCAGCATTTT

D gene: TRBD2
V gene: TRBV7-2
clone size: once
J gene: TRBJ2-3
CDR3 protein: CASSVSGAFSTDTQYF
CDR3 DNA: TGTGCCAGCAGCGTTAGCGGGGCCTTTAGCACAGATACGCAGTATTTT

D gene: NA
V gene: TRBV6-1
clone size: NA
J gene: TRBJ1-1
CDR3 protein: CASSDNREKTGAEAFF
CDR3 DNA: TGTGCCAGCAGTGATAACAGGGAGAAAACGGGCGCTGAAGCTTTCTTT

D gene: NA
V gene: TRBV7-9
clone size: few
J gene: TRBJ1-1
CDR3 protein: CASSLMGAWTEAFF
CDR3 DNA: TGTGCCAGCAGCTTAATGGGGGCTTGGACTGAAGCTTTCTTT

D gene: TRBD2
V gene: TRBV2
clone size: NA
J gene: TRBJ2-5
CDR3 protein: CASSLGSGEGETQYF
CDR3 DNA: TGTGCCAGCAGTCTCGGTAGCGGGGAGGGAGAGACCCAGTACTTC

D gene: TRBD2
V gene: TRBV27
clone size: few
J gene: TRBJ2-7
CDR3 protein: CASSPRLAGSSYEQYF
CDR3 DNA: TGTGCCAGCAGTCCCAGACTAGCGGGGAGCTCCTACGAGCAGTACTTC

D gene: NA
V gene: TRBV7-9
clone size: NA
J gene: TRBJ1-4
CDR3 protein: CASSGGKTGTLGEKLFF
CDR3 DNA: TGTGCCAGCAGCGGCGGGAAAACCGGGACCCTAGGGGAAAAACTGTTTTTT

D gene: NA
V gene: TRBV6-1
clone size: NA
J gene: TRBJ1-2
CDR3 protein: CASSDSAYENGYTF
CDR3 DNA: TGTGCCAGCAGTGACAGCGCATATGAGAATGGCTACACCTTC

D gene: NA
V gene: TRBV28
clone size: NA
J gene: TRBJ2-7
CDR3 protein: CASSLLGSGKSYEQYF
CDR3 DNA: TGTGCCAGCAGTTTATTGGGTTCAGGCAAGTCCTACGAGCAGTACTTC

D gene: NA
V gene: TRBV19
clone size: NA
J gene: TRBJ1-2
CDR3 protein: CASSPRGLSQSYTF
CDR3 DNA: TGTGCCAGTAGTCCCCGAGGGTTATCCCAGAGCTACACCTTC

D gene: NA
V gene: TRBV7-7
clone size: NA
J gene: TRBJ2-2
CDR3 protein: CASSLGENTGELFF
CDR3 DNA: TGTGCCAGCAGCTTAGGAGAGAACACCGGGGAGCTGTTTTTT

D gene: NA
V gene: TRBV10-3
clone size: NA
J gene: TRBJ1-1
CDR3 protein: CAISESSLAAFF
CDR3 DNA: TGTGCCATCAGTGAGTCGTCCTTGGCAGCTTTCTTT